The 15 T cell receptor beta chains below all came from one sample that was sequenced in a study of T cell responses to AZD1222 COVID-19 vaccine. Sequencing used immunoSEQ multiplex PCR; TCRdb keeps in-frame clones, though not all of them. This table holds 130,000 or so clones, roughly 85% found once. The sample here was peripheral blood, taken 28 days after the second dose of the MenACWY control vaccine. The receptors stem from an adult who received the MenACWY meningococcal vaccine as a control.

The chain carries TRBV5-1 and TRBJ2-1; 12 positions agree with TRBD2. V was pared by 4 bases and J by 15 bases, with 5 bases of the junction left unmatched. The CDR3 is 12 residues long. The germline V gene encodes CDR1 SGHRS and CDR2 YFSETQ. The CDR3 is CASSPTSGGGFF. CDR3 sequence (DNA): TGCGCCAGCAGCCCGACTAGCGGGGGCGGGTTCTTC.

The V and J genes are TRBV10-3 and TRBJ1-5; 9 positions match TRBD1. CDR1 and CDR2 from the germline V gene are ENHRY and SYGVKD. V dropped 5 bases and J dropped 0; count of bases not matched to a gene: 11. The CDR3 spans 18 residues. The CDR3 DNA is TGTGCCATCAGTCCAACAGGGGGCCGTCTCATTAGCAATCAGCCCCAGCATTTT. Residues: CAISPTGGRLISNQPQHF.

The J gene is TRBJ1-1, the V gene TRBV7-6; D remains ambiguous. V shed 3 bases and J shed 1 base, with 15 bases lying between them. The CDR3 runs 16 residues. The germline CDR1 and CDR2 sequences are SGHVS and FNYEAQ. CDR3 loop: CASSLSGPGRNTEAFF. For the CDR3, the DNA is TGTGCCAGCAGCTTGTCCGGGCCGGGGAGGAACACTGAAGCTTTCTTT. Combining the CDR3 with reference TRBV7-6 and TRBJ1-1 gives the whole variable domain GAGVSQSPRYKVTKRGQDVALRCDPISGHVSLYWYRQALGQGPEFLTYFNYEAQQDKSGLPNDRFSAERPEGSISTLTIQRTEQRDSAMYRCASSLSGPGRNTEAFFGQGTRLTVV.

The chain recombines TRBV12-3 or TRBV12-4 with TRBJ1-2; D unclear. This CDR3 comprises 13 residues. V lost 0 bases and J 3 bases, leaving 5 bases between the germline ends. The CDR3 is CASSLARYYGYTF. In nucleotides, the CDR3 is TGTGCCAGCAGTTTAGCCCGATACTATGGCTACACCTTC.

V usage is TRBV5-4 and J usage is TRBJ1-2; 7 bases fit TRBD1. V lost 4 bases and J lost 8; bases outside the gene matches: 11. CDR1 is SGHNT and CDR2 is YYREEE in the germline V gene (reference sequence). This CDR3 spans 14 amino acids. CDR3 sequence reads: CASSSRDSPFGYTF. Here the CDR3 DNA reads TGTGCCAGCAGCAGCCGGGACAGTCCTTTCGGCTACACCTTC. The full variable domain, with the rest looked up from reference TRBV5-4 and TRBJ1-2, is ETGVTQSPTHLIKTRGQQVTLRCSSQSGHNTVSWYQQALGQGPQFIFQYYREEENGRGNFPPRFSGLQFPNYSSELNVNALELDDSALYLCASSSRDSPFGYTFGSGTRLTVV.

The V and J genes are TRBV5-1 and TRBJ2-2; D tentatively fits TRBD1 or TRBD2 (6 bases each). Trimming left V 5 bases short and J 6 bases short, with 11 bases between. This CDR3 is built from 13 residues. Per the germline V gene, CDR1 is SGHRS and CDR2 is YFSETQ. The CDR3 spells CASSQEGAGELFF. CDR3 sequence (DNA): TGCGCCAGCAGTCAGGAGGGGGCCGGGGAGCTGTTTTTT. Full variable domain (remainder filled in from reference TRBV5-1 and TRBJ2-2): KAGVTQTPRYLIKTRGQQVTLSCSPISGHRSVSWYQQTPGQGLQFLFEYFSETQRNKGNFPGRFSGRQFSNSRSEMNVSTLELGDSALYLCASSQEGAGELFFGEGSRLTVL.

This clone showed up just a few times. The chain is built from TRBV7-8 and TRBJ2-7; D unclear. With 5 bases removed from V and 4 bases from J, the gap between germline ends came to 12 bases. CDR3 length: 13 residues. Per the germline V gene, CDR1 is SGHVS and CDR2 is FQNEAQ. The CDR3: CASSTSTQYEQYV. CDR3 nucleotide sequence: TGTGCCAGCAGCACCTCGACCCAATACGAGCAGTACGTC.

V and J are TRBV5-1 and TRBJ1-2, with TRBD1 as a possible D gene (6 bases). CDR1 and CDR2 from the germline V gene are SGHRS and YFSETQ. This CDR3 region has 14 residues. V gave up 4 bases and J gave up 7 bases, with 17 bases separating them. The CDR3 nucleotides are TGCGCCAGCAGCCCGGAATTACCAGGGGTTGGCTACACCTTC. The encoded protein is CASSPELPGVGYTF.

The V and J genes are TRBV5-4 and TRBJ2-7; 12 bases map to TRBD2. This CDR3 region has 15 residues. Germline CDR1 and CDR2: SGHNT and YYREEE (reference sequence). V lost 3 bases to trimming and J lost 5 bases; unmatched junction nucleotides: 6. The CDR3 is CASSSRTSGMDEQYF. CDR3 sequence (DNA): TGTGCCAGCAGCTCCCGGACTAGCGGGATGGACGAGCAGTACTTC.

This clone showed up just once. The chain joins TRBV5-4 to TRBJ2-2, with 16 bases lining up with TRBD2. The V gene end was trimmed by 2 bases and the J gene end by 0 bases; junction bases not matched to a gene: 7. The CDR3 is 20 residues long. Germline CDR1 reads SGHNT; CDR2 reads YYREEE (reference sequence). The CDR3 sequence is CASSFPGTSGGVANTGELFF. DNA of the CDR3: TGTGCCAGCAGCTTTCCCGGGACTAGCGGGGGGGTCGCGAACACCGGGGAGCTGTTTTTT.

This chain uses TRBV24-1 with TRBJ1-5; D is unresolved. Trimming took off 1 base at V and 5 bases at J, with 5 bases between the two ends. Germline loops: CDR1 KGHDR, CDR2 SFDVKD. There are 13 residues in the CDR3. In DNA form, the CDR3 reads TGTGCCACCAGTGATTTTGGGGATCAGCCCCAGCATTTT. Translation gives CATSDFGDQPQHF.

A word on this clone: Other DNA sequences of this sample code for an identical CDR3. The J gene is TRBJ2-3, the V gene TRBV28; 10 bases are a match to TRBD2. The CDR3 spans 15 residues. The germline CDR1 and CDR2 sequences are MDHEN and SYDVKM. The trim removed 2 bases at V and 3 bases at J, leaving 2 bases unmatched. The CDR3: CASSLGGLATDTQYF. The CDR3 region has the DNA TGTGCCAGCAGTTTAGGGGGACTAGCGACAGATACGCAGTATTTT.

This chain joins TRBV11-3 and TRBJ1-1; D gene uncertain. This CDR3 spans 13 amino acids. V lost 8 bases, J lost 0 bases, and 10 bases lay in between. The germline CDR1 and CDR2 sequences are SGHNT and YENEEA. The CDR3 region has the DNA TGTGCCAGCGGAACTAAAATGAACACTGAAGCTTTCTTT. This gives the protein CASGTKMNTEAFF.

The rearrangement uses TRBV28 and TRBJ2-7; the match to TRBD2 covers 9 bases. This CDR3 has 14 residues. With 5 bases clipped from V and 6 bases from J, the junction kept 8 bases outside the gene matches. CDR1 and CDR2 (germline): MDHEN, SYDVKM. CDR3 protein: CASSPPGLASEQYV. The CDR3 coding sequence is TGTGCCAGCAGTCCGCCGGGACTAGCCTCCGAGCAGTACGTC.

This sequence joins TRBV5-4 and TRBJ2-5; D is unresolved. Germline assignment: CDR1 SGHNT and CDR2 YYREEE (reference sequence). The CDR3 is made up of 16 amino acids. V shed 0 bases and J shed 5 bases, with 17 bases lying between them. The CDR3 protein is CASSLDGLPGFETQYF. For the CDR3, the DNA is TGTGCCAGCAGCTTGGACGGGTTACCCGGTTTTGAGACCCAGTACTTC.